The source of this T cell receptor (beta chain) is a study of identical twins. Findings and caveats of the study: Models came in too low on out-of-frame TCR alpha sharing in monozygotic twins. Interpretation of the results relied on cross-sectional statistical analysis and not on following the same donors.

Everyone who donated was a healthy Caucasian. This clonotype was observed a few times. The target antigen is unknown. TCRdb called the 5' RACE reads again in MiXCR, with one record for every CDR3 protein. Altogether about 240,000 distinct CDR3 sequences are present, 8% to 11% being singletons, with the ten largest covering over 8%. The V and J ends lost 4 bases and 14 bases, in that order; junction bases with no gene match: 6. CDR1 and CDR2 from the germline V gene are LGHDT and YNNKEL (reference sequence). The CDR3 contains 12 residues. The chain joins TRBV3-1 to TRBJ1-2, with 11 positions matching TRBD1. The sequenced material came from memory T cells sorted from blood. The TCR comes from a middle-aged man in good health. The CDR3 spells CASSPPGQGGTF. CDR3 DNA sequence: TGTGCCAGCAGCCCCCCGGGACAGGGGGGAACCTTC.